These T cell receptor beta chains were read from a single sample in a study of blood T cell repertoires in COVID-19. Method: immunoSEQ multiplex PCR; TCRdb's copy keeps in-frame clones and lacks some. The table records 43,000 or so clones, roughly 87% of them present only once. Sample: peripheral blood. The source of these receptors is a man in his sixties with active COVID-19. CDR3s include the opening cysteine and the closing phenylalanine or tryptophan. The order of the fields is J gene, V gene, D gene, clone size, CDR3 protein, CDR3 DNA. D genes are given only for firm matches. The size field is filled for only some rows; it gives once, few, many or a size class.

j_gene: TRBJ2-7
v_gene: TRBV10-3
d_gene: TRBD2
abundance: NA
CDR3aa: CAISESGTSSYEQYF
CDR3nt: TGTGCCATCAGTGAGTCCGGGACTAGCTCCTACGAGCAGTACTTC

j_gene: TRBJ2-7
v_gene: TRBV6-5
d_gene: TRBD1
abundance: NA
CDR3aa: CASTSDRGREQYF
CDR3nt: TGTGCCAGCACCAGCGACAGGGGTCGCGAGCAGTACTTC

j_gene: TRBJ2-7
v_gene: TRBV28
d_gene: NA
abundance: NA
CDR3aa: CASSLTGRGEQYF
CDR3nt: TGTGCCAGCAGTTTAACAGGGAGAGGCGAGCAGTACTTC

j_gene: TRBJ2-7
v_gene: TRBV20-1
d_gene: NA
abundance: NA
CDR3aa: CSASISYEQYF
CDR3nt: TGCAGTGCTAGCATCTCCTACGAGCAGTACTTC

j_gene: TRBJ2-1
v_gene: TRBV9
d_gene: TRBD2
abundance: NA
CDR3aa: CASSVSAREFNEQFF
CDR3nt: TGTGCCAGCAGCGTATCCGCGCGGGAGTTCAATGAGCAGTTCTTC

j_gene: TRBJ2-3
v_gene: TRBV11-2
d_gene: TRBD1
abundance: NA
CDR3aa: CASSLGGGWGTDTQYF
CDR3nt: TGTGCCAGCAGCTTAGGAGGGGGCTGGGGCACAGATACGCAGTATTTT

j_gene: TRBJ2-5
v_gene: TRBV11-2
d_gene: NA
abundance: NA
CDR3aa: CASSLGVTPVKETQYF
CDR3nt: TGTGCCAGCAGCTTAGGTGTAACCCCGGTTAAAGAGACCCAGTACTTC

j_gene: TRBJ2-5
v_gene: TRBV15
d_gene: TRBD2
abundance: NA
CDR3aa: CATSRRLAGKGETQYF
CDR3nt: TGTGCCACCAGCAGGAGACTAGCGGGGAAGGGGGAGACCCAGTACTTC

j_gene: TRBJ2-1
v_gene: TRBV5-4
d_gene: NA
abundance: NA
CDR3aa: CASSSKTGTSSYNEQFF
CDR3nt: TGTGCCAGCAGCTCGAAGACAGGGACTAGCTCCTACAATGAGCAGTTCTTC

j_gene: TRBJ1-4
v_gene: TRBV2
d_gene: TRBD1
abundance: once
CDR3aa: CASSRTGNNEKLFF
CDR3nt: TGTGCCAGCAGTAGGACAGGGAACAATGAAAAACTGTTTTTT

j_gene: TRBJ1-6
v_gene: TRBV10-3
d_gene: NA
abundance: NA
CDR3aa: CAAQTYDNSPLHF
CDR3nt: TGTGCCGCTCAGACTTATGATAATTCACCCCTCCACTTT

j_gene: TRBJ2-7
v_gene: TRBV5-1
d_gene: TRBD2
abundance: NA
CDR3aa: CASSPGLAGEQYF
CDR3nt: TGCGCCAGCAGCCCCGGACTAGCGGGGGAGCAGTACTTC

j_gene: TRBJ1-2
v_gene: TRBV6-5
d_gene: NA
abundance: few
CDR3aa: CASSYGSGKNYGYTF
CDR3nt: TGTGCCAGCAGTTACGGGTCCGGGAAAAACTATGGCTACACCTTC

j_gene: TRBJ2-7
v_gene: TRBV4-3
d_gene: NA
abundance: NA
CDR3aa: CASSQQRQKASYEQYF
CDR3nt: TGCGCCAGCAGCCAACAGAGGCAAAAGGCATCCTACGAGCAGTACTTC

j_gene: TRBJ2-7
v_gene: TRBV4-1
d_gene: TRBD1
abundance: NA
CDR3aa: CASSQQDRVESYEQYF
CDR3nt: TGCGCCAGCAGCCAGCAGGACAGGGTCGAATCCTACGAGCAGTACTTC

j_gene: TRBJ2-5
v_gene: TRBV19
d_gene: NA
abundance: once
CDR3aa: CASASTGLQETQYF
CDR3nt: TGTGCCAGTGCCTCAACAGGGCTCCAAGAGACCCAGTACTTC

j_gene: TRBJ1-1
v_gene: TRBV11-3
d_gene: NA
abundance: NA
CDR3aa: CASSLVLGAEAFF
CDR3nt: TGTGCCAGCAGCTTAGTTTTAGGGGCCGAAGCTTTCTTT

j_gene: TRBJ2-2
v_gene: TRBV7-6
d_gene: NA
abundance: NA
CDR3aa: CASSPRARDILNTGELFF
CDR3nt: TGTGCCAGCAGCCCGAGAGCCCGGGACATCCTGAACACCGGGGAGCTGTTTTTT

j_gene: TRBJ2-7
v_gene: TRBV28
d_gene: TRBD1
abundance: NA
CDR3aa: CASKSPGTGRGIEQYF
CDR3nt: TGTGCCAGCAAAAGTCCCGGGACAGGTCGGGGGATCGAGCAGTACTTC

j_gene: TRBJ1-1
v_gene: TRBV3-1/TRBV3-2
d_gene: NA
abundance: few
CDR3aa: CASSQGAGQTEAFF
CDR3nt: TGTGCCAGCAGCCAAGGGGCCGGACAAACTGAAGCTTTCTTT

j_gene: TRBJ2-5
v_gene: TRBV2
d_gene: TRBD2
abundance: NA
CDR3aa: CASSEARLAVQETQYF
CDR3nt: TGTGCCAGCAGTGAAGCGCGGCTAGCGGTCCAAGAGACCCAGTACTTC

j_gene: TRBJ2-1
v_gene: TRBV13
d_gene: TRBD1
abundance: NA
CDR3aa: CASSPHGQGAIDDEQFF
CDR3nt: TGTGCCAGCAGCCCCCACGGACAGGGGGCGATCGATGATGAGCAGTTCTTC

j_gene: TRBJ1-3
v_gene: TRBV19
d_gene: NA
abundance: NA
CDR3aa: CASKNPRFSGNTIYF
CDR3nt: TGTGCCAGTAAGAACCCCAGGTTCTCTGGAAACACCATATATTTT

j_gene: TRBJ1-1
v_gene: TRBV19
d_gene: TRBD1
abundance: NA
CDR3aa: CASSIDDRGGSEAFF
CDR3nt: TGTGCCAGTAGTATAGACGACAGGGGGGGCTCTGAAGCTTTCTTT

j_gene: TRBJ2-2
v_gene: TRBV6-2/TRBV6-3
d_gene: TRBD1
abundance: NA
CDR3aa: CASSYPGQGNTGELFF
CDR3nt: TGTGCCAGCAGTTACCCCGGACAGGGGAACACCGGGGAGCTGTTTTTT

j_gene: TRBJ2-1
v_gene: TRBV28
d_gene: NA
abundance: NA
CDR3aa: CASSYGEQFF
CDR3nt: TGTGCCAGCAGTTACGGTGAGCAGTTCTTC

j_gene: TRBJ2-1
v_gene: TRBV4-1
d_gene: NA
abundance: NA
CDR3aa: CASSQGEASINEQFF
CDR3nt: TGCGCCAGCAGCCAAGGAGAGGCGAGCATCAATGAGCAGTTCTTC

j_gene: TRBJ1-1
v_gene: TRBV4-3
d_gene: TRBD1
abundance: NA
CDR3aa: CASSPSYATGMGGTEAFF
CDR3nt: TGCGCCAGCAGCCCCTCCTACGCGACAGGGATGGGGGGCACTGAAGCTTTCTTT

j_gene: TRBJ2-1
v_gene: TRBV3-1/TRBV3-2
d_gene: NA
abundance: NA
CDR3aa: CASSLRTDSYNEQFF
CDR3nt: TGTGCCAGCAGCCTCAGGACTGACTCCTACAATGAGCAGTTCTTC

j_gene: TRBJ2-2
v_gene: TRBV6-5
d_gene: NA
abundance: NA
CDR3aa: CASRLENTGELFF
CDR3nt: TGTGCCAGCAGGCTAGAGAACACCGGGGAGCTGTTTTTT

j_gene: TRBJ2-7
v_gene: TRBV29-1
d_gene: TRBD1
abundance: few
CDR3aa: CSVERDRGGEQYF
CDR3nt: TGCAGCGTTGAAAGGGACAGGGGGGGCGAGCAGTACTTC

j_gene: TRBJ2-3
v_gene: TRBV5-4
d_gene: TRBD2
abundance: NA
CDR3aa: CASSFGTSVYSTDTQYF
CDR3nt: TGTGCCAGCAGCTTCGGGACTAGCGTCTATAGCACAGATACGCAGTATTTT

j_gene: TRBJ2-7
v_gene: TRBV19
d_gene: NA
abundance: NA
CDR3aa: CASSALGEEQYF
CDR3nt: TGTGCCAGTAGTGCCCTAGGAGAAGAGCAGTACTTC

j_gene: TRBJ2-2
v_gene: TRBV10-3
d_gene: TRBD2
abundance: NA
CDR3aa: CAIMLAGPPGELFF
CDR3nt: TGTGCCATCATGTTAGCGGGGCCGCCCGGGGAGCTGTTTTTT

j_gene: TRBJ1-1
v_gene: TRBV2
d_gene: NA
abundance: NA
CDR3aa: CASSEFRADTEAFF
CDR3nt: TGTGCCAGCAGTGAATTCAGGGCTGACACTGAAGCTTTCTTT

j_gene: TRBJ1-2
v_gene: TRBV30
d_gene: TRBD1
abundance: NA
CDR3aa: CAWGGTGGSYTF
CDR3nt: TGTGCCTGGGGGGGGACAGGGGGAAGCTACACCTTC

j_gene: TRBJ2-7
v_gene: TRBV4-3
d_gene: TRBD1
abundance: NA
CDR3aa: CASSQYRDRAYEQYF
CDR3nt: TGCGCCAGCAGCCAATACCGGGACAGAGCATACGAGCAGTACTTC

j_gene: TRBJ2-3
v_gene: TRBV5-1
d_gene: TRBD2
abundance: NA
CDR3aa: CASSSGTSEYTDTQYF
CDR3nt: TGCGCCAGCAGCTCAGGGACTAGCGAGTACACAGATACGCAGTATTTT

j_gene: TRBJ2-1
v_gene: TRBV12-3/TRBV12-4
d_gene: NA
abundance: NA
CDR3aa: CASSLRDFNEQFF
CDR3nt: TGTGCCAGCAGTCTACGGGACTTCAATGAGCAGTTCTTC

j_gene: TRBJ2-7
v_gene: TRBV7-6
d_gene: TRBD2
abundance: NA
CDR3aa: CASSLTSASGRAYEQYF
CDR3nt: TGTGCCAGCAGCTTAACCTCGGCTAGCGGGAGGGCCTACGAGCAGTACTTC

j_gene: TRBJ2-5
v_gene: TRBV5-4
d_gene: NA
abundance: NA
CDR3aa: CASSAPGLPGGETQYF
CDR3nt: TGTGCCAGCAGCGCACCGGGACTCCCTGGAGGAGAGACCCAGTACTTC

j_gene: TRBJ2-2
v_gene: TRBV28
d_gene: TRBD1
abundance: NA
CDR3aa: CASRRTGENTGELFF
CDR3nt: TGTGCCAGCAGGCGGACAGGGGAGAACACCGGGGAGCTGTTTTTT

j_gene: TRBJ2-5
v_gene: TRBV5-6
d_gene: TRBD2
abundance: NA
CDR3aa: CASSSRLAGERETQYF
CDR3nt: TGTGCCAGCAGCTCCCGACTAGCGGGAGAGAGGGAGACCCAGTACTTC

j_gene: TRBJ2-7
v_gene: TRBV27
d_gene: TRBD2
abundance: NA
CDR3aa: CASSRTSGTWGEQYF
CDR3nt: TGTGCCAGCAGTAGGACTAGCGGGACCTGGGGGGAGCAGTACTTC

j_gene: TRBJ1-6
v_gene: TRBV4-3
d_gene: TRBD1
abundance: NA
CDR3aa: CASSRTGVDSPLHF
CDR3nt: TGCGCCAGCAGCCGAACAGGGGTCGATTCACCCCTCCACTTT